Below are 23 T cell receptor beta chains sequenced from a single sample in a study of Ad26.COV2.S vaccination and SARS-CoV-2 variants (dated by TCRdb to the early 2020s). The method was the immunoSEQ multiplex PCR assay. TCRdb limited this immuneACCESS table to in-frame rearrangements with V and J called. A share of clones is missing; checked studies link under half to unresolved V genes, and the rest is unexplained. Here the sample has about 680,000 clones; around 89% occur a single time. The ten largest clonotypes hold nearly 1.5% of the sample. In light of the paper, this sample's treatment or condition label describes: some 20 received Ad26.COV2.S at low or high dose, single or two shots; 5 received placebo; per-sample allocation not given. Repertoires of vaccine and placebo recipients were sequenced from samples taken on day 63 after the first injection. Material: peripheral blood, obtained in a trial of Ad26.COV2.S vaccine versus placebo. Receptors originate from a person between 18 and 65 years old who received the Ad26.COV2.S COVID-19 vaccine or a placebo.

This clone has only a few counts. At the DNA level, this CDR3 is encoded by other sequences in the same sample as well. The gene calls are TRBV3-1 (or the pseudogene TRBV3-2) and TRBJ1-1, with unresolved D. Germline-derived CDR1 and CDR2 are LGHDT and YNNKEL (reference sequence). Between the trimmed V and J ends, which lost 1 base and 2 bases, there was a span of 2 bases. The CDR3 totals 12 residues. CDR3 in amino acids: CASSQANTEAFF. DNA for the CDR3: TGTGCCAGCAGCCAAGCCAACACTGAAGCTTTCTTT.

This chain links TRBV7-2 with TRBJ1-5; D remains ambiguous. Deletions cut 3 bases from V and 5 bases from J, with 17 bases between. The CDR3 has 16 residues. Germline CDR1 SGHTA, CDR2 FQGNSA. The DNA for the CDR3 is TGTGCCAGCAGCTTGGCTACGGCGGCGTCGGATCAGCCCCAGCATTTT. Encoded protein: CASSLATAASDQPQHF. Based on the CDR3 plus reference TRBV7-2 and TRBJ1-5, the full variable domain is GAGVSQSPSNKVTEKGKDVELRCDPISGHTALYWYRQSLGQGLEFLIYFQGNSAPDKSGLPSDRFSAERTGGSVSTLTIQRTQQEDSAVYLCASSLATAASDQPQHFGDGTRLSIL.

V usage is TRBV10-3 and J usage is TRBJ2-7, with 10 bases fitting TRBD1. The V gene's germline CDR1 is ENHRY and CDR2 SYGVKD. J was trimmed by 8 bases and V by 6 bases; bases with no gene match: 10. This CDR3 is 14 amino acids long. CDR3 in amino acids: CAISSTGQGDKQYF. Written as DNA, the CDR3 is TGTGCCATCAGCTCTACCGGACAGGGGGATAAGCAGTACTTC.

This chain links TRBV7-3 with TRBJ2-1; TRBD2 matches 7 bases. The V gene end was trimmed by 5 bases and the J gene end by 3 bases; junction bases not matched to a gene: 7. The CDR3 is 15 residues long. Per the germline V gene, CDR1 is SGHTA and CDR2 is FQGTGA. CDR3 loop: CASSLSAGHYNEQFF. The CDR3 DNA reads as TGTGCCAGCAGCCTTTCAGCGGGGCACTACAATGAGCAGTTCTTC. Combining the CDR3 with reference TRBV7-3 and TRBJ2-1 gives the whole variable domain GAGVSQTPSNKVTEKGKYVELRCDPISGHTALYWYRQSLGQGPEFLIYFQGTGAADDSGLPNDRFFAVRPEGSVSTLKIQRTERGDSAVYLCASSLSAGHYNEQFFGPGTRLTVL.

In its sample, this clone was seen once. This rearrangement joins TRBV27 to TRBJ2-5; no definite D call. From germline, CDR1 is MNHEY and CDR2 SMNVEV (reference sequence). V was cut by 6 bases and J by 5 bases, with 16 bases left in between. CDR3 length: 14 amino acids. CDR3 sequence: CASSLYGEWETQYF. CDR3 DNA: TGTGCCAGCAGCCTTTATGGGGAATGGGAGACCCAGTACTTC.

V and J are TRBV14 and TRBJ2-2; no firm D call. From germline, CDR1 is SGHDN and CDR2 FVKESK. V was trimmed by 4 bases and J by 0 bases, leaving 12 bases between them. The CDR3 loop spans 16 amino acids. CDR3 sequence: CASSRPRHPNTGELFF. For the CDR3, the DNA is TGTGCCAGCAGCCGACCGAGACACCCGAACACCGGGGAGCTGTTTTTT.

This chain connects TRBV3-1 (or the pseudogene TRBV3-2) to TRBJ1-2; TRBD1 aligns across 8 bases. The CDR3 sequence is 16 residues long. Germline V CDR1 and CDR2: LGHDT, YNNKEL (reference sequence). V shed 0 bases and J 2 bases; nucleotides not matched to a gene: 5. The DNA for the CDR3 is TGTGCCAGCAGCCAAGACCTGCGGACAGGGAACTATGGCTACACCTTC. It is translated as CASSQDLRTGNYGYTF.

V usage is TRBV7-2 and J usage is TRBJ1-5; 9 bases agree with TRBD1. The germline gives CDR1 SGHTA, CDR2 FQGNSA. The trim removed 5 bases at V and 0 bases at J, leaving 8 bases unmatched. The CDR3 runs to 17 residues. CDR3: CASSRTGDPNSNQPQHF. The DNA for the CDR3 is TGTGCCAGCAGCCGGACAGGGGATCCTAATAGCAATCAGCCCCAGCATTTT.

The CDR3 DNA reads TGTGCCACCAGCAGGGGGGGACGCCCTTACTACGAGCAGTACTTC. Its protein product is CATSRGGRPYYEQYF. The genes are TRBV15 and TRBJ2-7; a weak D match, TRBD2 (6 bases). V lost 3 bases, J lost 3 bases, and 15 bases lay in between. The length of the CDR3 is 15 residues. Germline loops: CDR1 LNHNV, CDR2 YYDKDF (reference sequence). Using reference TRBV15 and TRBJ2-7 for the parts outside the CDR3, the full variable domain is DAMVIQNPRYQVTQFGKPVTLSCSQTLNHNVMYWYQQKSSQAPKLLFHYYDKDFNNEADTPDNFQSRRPNTSFCFLDIRSPGLGDTAMYLCATSRGGRPYYEQYFGPGTRLTVT.

The CDR3 region has the DNA TGTGCCAGCAGTACACAGGGGGAGAATCAGCCCCAGCATTTT. It specifies CASSTQGENQPQHF. The chain is built from TRBV2 and TRBJ1-5; 8 bases are a match to TRBD1. Trimming removed 5 bases from V and 4 bases from J; junction bases left unmatched: 4. Germline CDR1 is SNHLY and CDR2 is FYNNEI. This CDR3 spans 14 amino acids.

The genes are TRBV19 and TRBJ1-4; D remains ambiguous. Between the trimmed V and J ends, which lost 3 bases and 11 bases, there was a span of 13 bases. This CDR3 is 13 amino acids long. Germline V gives CDR1 LNHDA, CDR2 SQIVND (reference sequence). In DNA form, the CDR3 reads TGTGCCAGTAGTATTGGTCGCTTCCCGAAACTGTTTTTT. It translates to CASSIGRFPKLFF.

This sequence joins TRBV6-6 and TRBJ2-7; no firm D call. With 2 bases removed from V and 4 bases from J, the gap between germline ends came to 15 bases. The CDR3 sequence is 15 residues long. Germline V CDR1 and CDR2: MNHNY, SVGAGI (reference sequence). The CDR3 DNA follows: TGTGCCAGCAGTTACGGGTACTCTCAAGGTTACGAGCAGTACTTC. Translating it yields CASSYGYSQGYEQYF.

The chain has TRBV2 and TRBJ2-2; 8 nucleotides line up with TRBD1. The CDR3 loop spans 15 amino acids. Germline trimming cut 7 bases from V and 6 bases from J; bases unmatched to any gene: 10. The germline V gene has CDR1 SNHLY and CDR2 FYNNEI. DNA for the CDR3: TGTGCCAGCAACCTACAGGGGGTTAGTGCCGGGGAGCTGTTTTTT. Amino acids: CASNLQGVSAGELFF.

This clone has just one count. V gene TRBV7-3 combines with J gene TRBJ2-3; 12 bases are shared with TRBD2. J lost 7 bases, V lost 4 bases, and 12 bases had no gene match. CDR1 SGHTA and CDR2 FQGTGA come from the germline V gene. This CDR3 is 17 amino acids long. The CDR3 region has the DNA TGTGCCAGCAGCTCCAAACCCCGACTAGCGGGGGATAATACGCAGTATTTT. This gives the protein CASSSKPRLAGDNTQYF.

The chain links TRBV12-5 to TRBJ2-7; D not resolved. The length of the CDR3 is 15 residues. Germline CDR1 LGHNT, CDR2 FRNRAP. Trimming removed 3 bases from V and 2 bases from J, with 14 bases in between. CDR3 protein: CASGFGVSFPYEQYF. The CDR3 DNA reads TGTGCTAGTGGTTTTGGCGTCTCCTTCCCCTACGAGCAGTACTTC.

The gene calls are TRBV15 and TRBJ1-5; maybe TRBD1 (5 bases). Germline V gene sequence: CDR1 LNHNV, CDR2 YYDKDF (reference sequence). Trimming left V 2 bases short and J 4 bases short, with 12 bases between. The CDR3 extends over 15 amino acids. The chain's CDR3 is CATSRRGQRNQPQHF. CDR3 DNA sequence: TGTGCCACCAGCAGACGCGGACAAAGAAATCAGCCCCAGCATTTT.

The chain carries TRBV4-3 and TRBJ2-3; D might be TRBD2 (6 bases). Germline CDR1 LGHNA, CDR2 YSLEER. The CDR3 consists of 15 residues. V lost 1 base to trimming and J lost 0 bases, with 8 bases between them. CDR3: CASSQGAGSTDTQYF. CDR3 DNA: TGCGCCAGCAGCCAAGGGGCGGGAAGCACAGATACGCAGTATTTT.

J is TRBJ1-5 and V is TRBV19; 7 positions agree with TRBD1. Germline V lookup: CDR1 LNHDA, CDR2 SQIVND (reference sequence). The CDR3 is made up of 15 amino acids. V shed 5 bases and J 2 bases; nucleotides not matched to a gene: 6. CDR3 amino acids: CASSQGGFGNQPQHF. The DNA of the CDR3 is TGTGCCAGTAGTCAGGGGGGATTTGGCAATCAGCCCCAGCATTTT. Based on the CDR3 plus reference TRBV19 and TRBJ1-5, the full variable domain is DGGITQSPKYLFRKEGQNVTLSCEQNLNHDAMYWYRQDPGQGLRLIYYSQIVNDFQKGDIAEGYSVSREKKESFPLTVTSAQKNPTAFYLCASSQGGFGNQPQHFGDGTRLSIL.

The genes are TRBV19 and TRBJ1-5; 8 bases map to TRBD1. Trimming removed 0 bases from V and 7 bases from J; junction bases left unmatched: 5. Germline-derived CDR1 and CDR2 are LNHDA and SQIVND (reference sequence). CDR3 length: 15 residues. The CDR3 sequence: CASSIERTGRQPQHF. DNA for the CDR3: TGTGCCAGTAGTATAGAGCGGACAGGGCGCCAGCCCCAGCATTTT.

This clone has a single count. The rearrangement links TRBV29-1 to TRBJ1-2; 8 bases align to TRBD1. CDR1 SQVTM and CDR2 ANQGSEA come from the germline V gene. This CDR3 has 13 amino acids. V was pared by 7 bases and J by 6 bases, with 10 bases of the junction left unmatched. Written as DNA, the CDR3 is TGCAGCGGCGGGACAGGCCTTGGCGATGGCTACACCTTC. Amino acid sequence: CSGGTGLGDGYTF.

This rearrangement joins TRBV7-9 to TRBJ2-7; a weak D match, TRBD1 (5 bases). This CDR3 is 14 amino acids long. CDR1 and CDR2 (germline): SEHNR, FQNEAQ (reference sequence). V was cut by 2 bases and J by 2 bases, with 10 bases left in between. The CDR3 sequence is CASSLTTETYEQYF. DNA for the CDR3: TGTGCCAGCAGCTTAACGACAGAGACCTACGAGCAGTACTTC.

The chain joins TRBV5-1 to TRBJ2-7; 8 nucleotides agree with TRBD1. V lost 3 bases and J lost 3; bases outside the gene matches: 8. The CDR3 extends over 15 amino acids. CDR1 SGHRS and CDR2 YFSETQ come from the germline V gene. The CDR3: CASSSLQGELYEQYF. Here the CDR3 DNA reads TGCGCCAGCAGCTCCCTACAGGGGGAGCTCTACGAGCAGTACTTC.

The CDR3 here is CASSQGQEGNQPQHF. The CDR3 DNA reads as TGTGCCAGTTCCCAGGGTCAGGAGGGGAATCAGCCCCAGCATTTT. The chain employs TRBV19 and TRBJ1-5; D may be TRBD1 (5 bases). This CDR3 comprises 15 residues. Germline V lookup: CDR1 LNHDA, CDR2 SQIVND (reference sequence). V was trimmed by 8 bases and J by 4 bases, leaving 18 bases between them. The complete variable domain, with remaining parts taken from reference TRBV19 and TRBJ1-5, reads DGGITQSPKYLFRKEGQNVTLSCEQNLNHDAMYWYRQDPGQGLRLIYYSQIVNDFQKGDIAEGYSVSREKKESFPLTVTSAQKNPTAFYLCASSQGQEGNQPQHFGDGTRLSIL.